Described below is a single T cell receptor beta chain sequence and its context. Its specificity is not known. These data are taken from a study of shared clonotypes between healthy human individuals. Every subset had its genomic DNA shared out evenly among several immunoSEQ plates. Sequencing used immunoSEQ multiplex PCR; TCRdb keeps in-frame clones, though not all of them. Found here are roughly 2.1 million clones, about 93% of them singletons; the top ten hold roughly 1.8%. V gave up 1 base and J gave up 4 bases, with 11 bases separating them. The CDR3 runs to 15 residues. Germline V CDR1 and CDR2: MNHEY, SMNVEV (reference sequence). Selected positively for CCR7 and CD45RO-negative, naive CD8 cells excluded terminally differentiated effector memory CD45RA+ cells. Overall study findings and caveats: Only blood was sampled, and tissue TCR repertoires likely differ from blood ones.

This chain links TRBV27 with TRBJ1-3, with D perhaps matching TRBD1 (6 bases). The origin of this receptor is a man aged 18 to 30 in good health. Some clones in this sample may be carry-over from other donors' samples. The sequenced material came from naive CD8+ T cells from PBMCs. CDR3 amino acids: CASSLFAGAGNTIYF. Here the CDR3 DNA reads TGTGCCAGCAGTTTATTTGCAGGGGCAGGAAACACCATATATTTT.